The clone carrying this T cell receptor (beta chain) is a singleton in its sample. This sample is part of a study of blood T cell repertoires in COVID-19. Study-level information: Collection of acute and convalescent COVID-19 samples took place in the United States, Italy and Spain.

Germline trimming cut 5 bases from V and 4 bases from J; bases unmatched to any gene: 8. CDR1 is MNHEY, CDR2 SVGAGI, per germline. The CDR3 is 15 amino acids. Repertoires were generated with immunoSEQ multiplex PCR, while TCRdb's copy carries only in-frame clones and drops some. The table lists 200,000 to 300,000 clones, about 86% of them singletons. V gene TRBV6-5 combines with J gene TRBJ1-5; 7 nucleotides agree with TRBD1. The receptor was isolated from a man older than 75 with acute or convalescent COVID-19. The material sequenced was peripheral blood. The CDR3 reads CASSLDRVANQPQHF. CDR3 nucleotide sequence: TGTGCCAGCAGTCTCGACAGGGTCGCGAATCAGCCCCAGCATTTT.